This TCR beta chain is drawn from a study of T cell changes during pregnancy in multiple sclerosis. In germline, CDR1 is MGHDK, CDR2 SYGVNS. The CDR3 is made up of 11 amino acids. V was clipped by 8 bases and J by 8 bases, with 10 bases between them. Repertoires were generated with immunoSEQ multiplex PCR, while TCRdb's copy carries only in-frame clones and drops some. The table records 15,000 to 19,000 clones, around 83% of them present only once. The sample in question was CD8+ T cells from peripheral blood mononuclear cells, obtained after pregnancy. The chain links TRBV25-1 to TRBJ2-1; TRBD1 might be the D (5 bases). This receptor was taken from a female donor in good health, enrolled as a control in a pregnancy study. The CDR3 protein is CASRQGHEQFF. The CDR3 nucleotides are TGTGCCAGCCGTCAGGGCCATGAGCAGTTCTTC.